These 27 T cell receptor beta chains were sequenced from one sample in a study of OX40 agonist ivuxolimab in advanced cancers. Assay used: immunoSEQ multiplex PCR; TCRdb lists only in-frame clones, some missing. This table holds around 80,000 clones, 91% found once. The material sequenced was CD4+ or CD8+ T cells sorted from blood, taken in a trial of the OX40 agonist ivuxolimab. The receptors here all came from an adult with an advanced solid tumor such as melanoma, head and neck, liver or kidney cancer.

V usage is TRBV2 and J usage is TRBJ2-2; 10 bases fit TRBD2. The CDR3 totals 15 residues. Trimming removed 4 bases from V and 4 bases from J; junction bases left unmatched: 3. Germline assignment: CDR1 SNHLY and CDR2 FYNNEI. CDR3 sequence reads: CASSALAGITGELFF. In DNA, the CDR3 is TGTGCCAGCAGTGCACTAGCGGGAATCACCGGGGAGCTGTTTTTT.

This rearrangement joins TRBV7-2 to TRBJ1-5; D call uncertain. CDR3 length: 14 residues. V was pared by 5 bases and J by 0 bases, with 8 bases between. CDR1 and CDR2 (germline): SGHTA, FQGNSA. CDR3 nucleotides: TGTGCCAGCAGCCCACACCTTAGCAATCAGCCCCAGCATTTT. It is translated as CASSPHLSNQPQHF.

The chain combines TRBV19 with TRBJ1-1; D is unclear. This CDR3 spans 14 amino acids. Trimming took off 3 bases at V and 0 bases at J, with 8 bases between the two ends. CDR1 is LNHDA, CDR2 SQIVND, per germline (reference sequence). CDR3 region: CASSIQTMNTEAFF. The CDR3 coding sequence is TGTGCCAGTAGTATCCAGACGATGAACACTGAAGCTTTCTTT.

The V and J genes are TRBV28 and TRBJ2-1; TRBD1 matches 8 bases. With V trimmed by 3 bases and J by 10 bases, 2 bases remained unmatched. The CDR3 runs to 12 residues. Germline lookup yields CDR1 MDHEN and CDR2 SYDVKM. CDR3 protein: CASSLGQVEQFF. In DNA, the CDR3 is TGTGCCAGCAGTTTGGGACAGGTAGAGCAGTTCTTC.

The chain is built from TRBV18 and TRBJ2-7; 13 positions match TRBD2. After removal of 4 bases from V and 0 bases from J, the junction contained 3 bases not matched to a gene. CDR3 size: 16 residues. Germline values: CDR1 KGHSH, CDR2 LQKENI. The CDR3 sequence is CASSRRTSGSSYEQYF. The CDR3 nucleotides are TGTGCCAGCTCACGCCGGACTAGCGGGAGCTCCTACGAGCAGTACTTC. Using reference TRBV18 and TRBJ2-7 for the parts outside the CDR3, the full variable domain is NAGVMQNPRHLVRRRGQEARLRCSPMKGHSHVYWYRQLPEEGLKFMVYLQKENIIDESGMPKERFSAEFPKEGPSILRIQQVVRGDSAAYFCASSRRTSGSSYEQYFGPGTRLTVT.

The rearrangement joins TRBV5-4 to TRBJ2-7; tentatively, D is TRBD1 or TRBD2 (5 bases each). Germline V lookup: CDR1 SGHNT, CDR2 YYREEE (reference sequence). Trimming took 5 bases from V and 2 from J, leaving 8 bases between them. The CDR3 extends over 12 amino acids. The CDR3 region has the DNA TGTGCCAGCAGTGGGACGACCTACGAGCAGTACTTC. It encodes CASSGTTYEQYF.

The chain has TRBV19 and TRBJ1-4; the D is unclear. The CDR3 is 13 amino acids. Between the trimmed V and J ends, which lost 5 bases and 8 bases, there was a span of 12 bases. CDR1 and CDR2 from the germline V gene are LNHDA and SQIVND (reference sequence). In DNA, the CDR3 is TGTGCCAGTAGTTTTTTGGCTGGGGAAAAACTGTTTTTT. This codes for CASSFLAGEKLFF.

This chain uses TRBV10-2 with TRBJ2-1; 8 nucleotides line up with TRBD2. CDR1 and CDR2 from the germline V gene are WSHSY and SAAADI. The V gene end was trimmed by 6 bases and the J gene end by 4 bases; junction bases not matched to a gene: 5. The CDR3 totals 14 residues. The CDR3 bases are TGCGCCAGCAGAACTAGCGGAGTATACAATGAGCAGTTCTTC. This sequence encodes CASRTSGVYNEQFF.

Comment on this clone: The identical CDR3 is also encoded by other nucleotide sequences in the sample. V usage is TRBV28 and J usage is TRBJ2-7; 9 bases map to TRBD1. Germline V lookup: CDR1 MDHEN, CDR2 SYDVKM. The J segment lost 2 bases and the V segment lost 6 bases, leaving 5 bases of the junction unmatched. There are 14 residues in the CDR3. CDR3 nucleotide sequence: TGTGCCAGCAGCTCCGGACAGGGGACCTACGAGCAGTACTTC. Translation: CASSSGQGTYEQYF. The full variable domain, in which reference TRBV28 and TRBJ2-7 provide the parts outside the CDR3, is DVKVTQSSRYLVKRTGEKVFLECVQDMDHENMFWYRQDPGLGLRLIYFSYDVKMKEKGDIPEGYSVSREKKERFSLILESASTNQTSMYLCASSSGQGTYEQYFGPGTRLTVT.

The V and J genes are TRBV28 and TRBJ1-4, with 7 bases matching TRBD1. This CDR3 contains 21 residues. CDR1 MDHEN and CDR2 SYDVKM come from the germline V gene. The trim removed 4 bases at V and 2 bases at J, leaving 22 bases unmatched. CDR3 amino acids: CASSSFSPGTASRGTNEKLFF. In DNA, the CDR3 is TGTGCCAGCAGTTCGTTTTCTCCCGGGACAGCTTCTAGGGGGACTAATGAAAAACTGTTTTTT. The variable domain in full, completed from reference TRBV28 and TRBJ1-4, reads DVKVTQSSRYLVKRTGEKVFLECVQDMDHENMFWYRQDPGLGLRLIYFSYDVKMKEKGDIPEGYSVSREKKERFSLILESASTNQTSMYLCASSSFSPGTASRGTNEKLFFGSGTQLSVL.

The chain uses TRBV28 and TRBJ2-7, with 9 bases lining up with TRBD2. CDR1 is MDHEN and CDR2 is SYDVKM in the germline V gene. This CDR3 region has 18 residues. V lost 7 bases to trimming and J lost 2 bases; unmatched junction nucleotides: 18. The CDR3 here is CASNSGVLAGFRTYEQYF. DNA of the CDR3: TGTGCCAGCAACTCGGGGGTTCTAGCGGGATTTAGAACCTACGAGCAGTACTTC.

The J gene is TRBJ2-2, the V gene TRBV7-2, with D possibly TRBD2 on 6 matching bases. V gave up 9 bases and J gave up 1 base, with 12 bases separating them. Germline CDR1 SGHTA, CDR2 FQGNSA. The CDR3 spans 14 residues. The CDR3 sequence: CASLEGMNTGELFF. The CDR3 coding sequence is TGTGCCAGTTTGGAGGGTATGAACACCGGGGAGCTGTTTTTT.

The J gene is TRBJ1-4, the V gene TRBV21-1; the D call in the table, TRBD1, was not verified against the DNA. TRBV21-1 is listed as a pseudogene. The length of the CDR3 is 15 residues. CDR3 protein: CASSMGQGCNEKLFF. The CDR3 coding sequence is TGTGCCAGCAGCATGGGACAGGGGTGTAATGAAAAACTGTTTTTT.

This sequence joins TRBV29-1 and TRBJ1-5; D is perhaps TRBD1 (5 bases). The V gene lost 5 bases and the J gene lost 4 bases, with 9 bases spanning the gap. Germline CDR1 and CDR2: SQVTM and ANQGSEA. The CDR3 is 12 amino acids. This chain's CDR3 is CSVRQPNQPQHF. CDR3 DNA sequence: TGCAGCGTTCGACAGCCTAATCAGCCCCAGCATTTT.

The rearrangement uses TRBV18 and TRBJ2-5; D not resolved. CDR3 size: 13 residues. Germline V CDR1 and CDR2: KGHSH, LQKENI. V was shortened by 0 bases and J by 3 bases, with 5 bases between the two germline ends. CDR3 nucleotide sequence: TGTGCCAGCTCACCACCGGTGGAAGAGACCCAGTACTTC. Its translation is CASSPPVEETQYF.

The chain joins TRBV19 to TRBJ2-7, with D unclear. CDR1 and CDR2 from the germline V gene are LNHDA and SQIVND (reference sequence). Trimming stripped 3 bases from V and 2 bases from J, with 11 bases between. The CDR3 is 14 amino acids. The CDR3 spells CASSMGQFAYEQYF. The CDR3 DNA follows: TGTGCCAGTAGTATGGGTCAGTTCGCCTACGAGCAGTACTTC.

This chain links TRBV6-1 with TRBJ2-7; D not resolved. With 1 base removed from V and 6 bases from J, the gap between germline ends came to 4 bases. CDR3 length equals 11 residues. The germline V gene has CDR1 MNHNS and CDR2 SASEGT. The CDR3 here is CASSEVPEQYF. The CDR3 DNA sequence: TGTGCCAGCAGTGAAGTCCCCGAGCAGTACTTC.

This chain uses TRBV27 with TRBJ2-3; D remains unclear. The V end was cut by 0 bases, the J end by 6 bases, with 7 bases between. Per the germline V gene, CDR1 is MNHEY and CDR2 is SMNVEV (reference sequence). The CDR3 runs 13 residues. For the CDR3, the DNA is TGTGCCAGCAGTTTATCGGTGGCCGATACGCAGTATTTT. It specifies CASSLSVADTQYF.

The chain combines TRBV11-2 with TRBJ2-1, with D possibly being TRBD2 (6 bases). Per the germline V gene, CDR1 is SGHAT and CDR2 is FQNNGV. This CDR3 has 15 amino acids. V was clipped by 0 bases and J by 6 bases, with 12 bases between them. The CDR3 nucleotides read TGTGCCAGCAGCTTAGAAGGGTTTAGCGGCAATGAGCAGTTCTTC. Residues: CASSLEGFSGNEQFF.

The chain carries TRBV5-4 and TRBJ2-7; 9 bases align to TRBD2. The CDR3 extends over 14 amino acids. V shed 2 bases and J 2 bases; nucleotides not matched to a gene: 2. Germline V gives CDR1 SGHNT, CDR2 YYREEE (reference sequence). The CDR3 nucleotides read TGTGCCAGCAGCTTTGGCGGGAGGGCCTACGAGCAGTACTTC. Its translation is CASSFGGRAYEQYF.

The J gene is TRBJ1-4, the V gene TRBV10-3, with TRBD1 matching 7 bases. Germline CDR1 is ENHRY and CDR2 is SYGVKD. The CDR3 totals 12 residues. The V and J ends lost 9 bases and 4 bases, in that order; junction bases with no gene match: 2. CDR3 sequence: CAIGQDNEKLFF. CDR3 sequence (DNA): TGTGCCATAGGACAGGATAATGAAAAACTGTTTTTT.

This chain links TRBV6-1 with TRBJ2-7, with no clear D. V lost 7 bases, J lost 2 bases, and 12 bases lay in between. Germline-derived CDR1 and CDR2 are MNHNS and SASEGT. CDR3 length: 13 amino acids. As DNA, the CDR3 is TGTGCCAGCAAGCCCACCTGGGCCTACGAGCAGTACTTC. This gives the protein CASKPTWAYEQYF.

This clone was counted a few times. The chain is built from TRBV5-4 and TRBJ1-3, with no clear D. Germline assignment: CDR1 SGHNT and CDR2 YYREEE (reference sequence). The CDR3 spans 15 residues. V was pared by 0 bases and J by 0 bases, with 7 bases between. CDR3 sequence reads: CASSLDGSSGNTIYF. The CDR3 nucleotides read TGTGCCAGCAGCTTGGACGGGAGCTCTGGAAACACCATATATTTT.

V usage is TRBV10-2 and J usage is TRBJ2-3, with 9 nucleotides matching TRBD1. Germline CDR1 WSHSY, CDR2 SAAADI. With 8 bases clipped from V and 6 bases from J, the junction kept 9 bases outside the gene matches. The CDR3 runs 14 residues. This chain's CDR3 is CASSGNRGPDTQYF. The CDR3 region has the DNA TGCGCCAGCTCTGGTAACAGGGGGCCTGATACGCAGTATTTT.

This chain links TRBV29-1 with TRBJ2-1; 13 bases are a match to TRBD2. The CDR3 consists of 20 residues. Germline V gene sequence: CDR1 SQVTM, CDR2 ANQGSEA. J gave up 0 bases and V 1 base, and 12 bases lay outside the gene matches. CDR3: CSVEVPPGLAGSSSYNEQFF. The DNA of the CDR3 is TGCAGCGTTGAAGTCCCGCCGGGACTAGCGGGATCGAGCTCCTACAATGAGCAGTTCTTC.

The V gene is TRBV5-1, the J gene TRBJ1-5; unclear D gene. Germline V gene sequence: CDR1 SGHRS, CDR2 YFSETQ. CDR3 length equals 15 residues. V was cut by 0 bases and J by 0 bases, with 7 bases left in between. The CDR3 DNA follows: TGCGCCAGCAGCTTGGGTTCTTCTAGCAATCAGCCCCAGCATTTT. It is translated as CASSLGSSSNQPQHF. Drawing the rest from reference TRBV5-1 and TRBJ1-5, the complete variable domain is KAGVTQTPRYLIKTRGQQVTLSCSPISGHRSVSWYQQTPGQGLQFLFEYFSETQRNKGNFPGRFSGRQFSNSRSEMNVSTLELGDSALYLCASSLGSSSNQPQHFGDGTRLSIL.

The V and J genes are TRBV28 and TRBJ2-3; no definite D call. The germline V and J ends were trimmed by 5 bases and 2 bases, with 5 bases remaining between them. Germline assignment: CDR1 MDHEN and CDR2 SYDVKM. The CDR3 loop spans 12 amino acids. The CDR3 sequence: CASSPNTDTQYF. CDR3 nucleotides: TGTGCCAGCAGTCCTAACACAGATACGCAGTATTTT.